These 23 T cell receptor beta chains share one sample of origin, sequenced in a study of persistence of HIV-infected CD4 T cells. Their cognate antigens are unknown. Cells were stimulated nonspecifically with anti-CD3/anti-CD28 magnetic beads. CD4+ T cells upregulating both CD40 ligand and CD69 were sorted as responding cells. The libraries were made with immunoSEQ version 4 in survey mode. Assay: immunoSEQ multiplex PCR; the TCRdb copy retains only in-frame clones and omits some. Among 40,000 to 45,000 clones listed, roughly 90% were seen once. This sample comprised CD4+ T cells sorted from PBMCs after approximately 20-hour stimulation, obtained from a patient who received antiretroviral therapy. The receptors shown here come from an adult man with HIV who was CMV-seropositive.

This clone was observed once. As DNA, the CDR3 is TGTGCCAGCCATGGGGGACAGCTCTATGGCTACACCTTC. Encoded protein: CASHGGQLYGYTF. This chain joins TRBV28 and TRBJ1-2; 7 bases align to TRBD1. The CDR3 totals 13 residues. V lost 8 bases and J lost 4; bases outside the gene matches: 7. Germline loops: CDR1 MDHEN, CDR2 SYDVKM.

The V gene is TRBV15, the J gene TRBJ2-6; the D gene is possibly TRBD2 (8 bases). Trimming left V 7 bases short and J 1 base short, with 20 bases between. This CDR3 is built from 18 residues. Per the germline V gene, CDR1 is LNHNV and CDR2 is YYDKDF (reference sequence). The DNA of the CDR3 is TGTGCCACCATCAACGGGGGGGGACAGTATTCTGGGGCCAACGTCCTGACTTTC. Protein: CATINGGGQYSGANVLTF.

The chain couples TRBV27 to TRBJ1-4; no clear D gene. V dropped 3 bases and J dropped 3 bases, with 14 bases sitting between them. CDR1 is MNHEY, CDR2 SMNVEV, per germline (reference sequence). This CDR3 is built from 16 residues. CDR3 loop: CASSLSPAYSNEKLFF. As DNA, the CDR3 is TGTGCCAGCAGTTTGTCGCCGGCCTACTCTAATGAAAAACTGTTTTTT.

This chain uses TRBV24-1 with TRBJ1-5, with 8 bases fitting TRBD1. CDR3 length: 16 amino acids. J lost 6 bases, V lost 4 bases, and 10 bases had no gene match. Germline values: CDR1 KGHDR, CDR2 SFDVKD. The CDR3 loop reads CATSDPSGGNFQPQHF. CDR3 DNA: TGTGCCACCAGTGACCCCTCAGGGGGCAATTTTCAGCCCCAGCATTTT.

J is TRBJ2-3 and V is TRBV7-8; 12 positions match TRBD2. Germline V gene sequence: CDR1 SGHVS, CDR2 FQNEAQ. Trimming removed 4 bases from V and 4 bases from J; junction bases left unmatched: 6. CDR3 length: 16 amino acids. CDR3 sequence reads: CASSSLTSGGSDTQYF. As DNA, the CDR3 is TGTGCCAGCAGCTCATTGACTAGCGGGGGCTCAGATACGCAGTATTTT.

The CDR3 DNA reads TGTGCCAGCAGTTTAAGGGGGAGAGCAGATACGCAGTATTTT. Amino acids: CASSLRGRADTQYF. The chain combines TRBV27 with TRBJ2-3; D is possibly TRBD1 (6 bases). This CDR3 has 14 amino acids. Germline loops: CDR1 MNHEY, CDR2 SMNVEV (reference sequence). Trimming removed 2 bases from V and 4 bases from J, with 10 bases in between.

The V call is TRBV7-9, the J call TRBJ1-6; tentatively, D is TRBD1 (5 bases). The germline V gene encodes CDR1 SEHNR and CDR2 FQNEAQ (reference sequence). V was cut by 1 base and J by 10 bases, with 11 bases left in between. This CDR3 contains 14 residues. The chain's CDR3 is CASSLGRAGSPLHF. For the CDR3, the DNA is TGTGCCAGCAGCTTAGGCAGGGCGGGATCACCCCTCCACTTT.

This sequence joins TRBV5-4 and TRBJ1-4, with a possible D match to TRBD1 (6 bases). The CDR3 has 13 amino acids. V was trimmed by 4 bases and J by 6 bases, leaving 10 bases between them. Germline V gene data show CDR1 as SGHNT and CDR2 as YYREEE (reference sequence). The CDR3 spells CASSHNRDEKLFF. The CDR3 DNA sequence: TGTGCCAGCAGCCACAACAGGGATGAAAAACTGTTTTTT.

The chain is built from TRBV28 and TRBJ2-2; D assignment may be TRBD1 or TRBD2 (6 bases each). Trimming removed 2 bases from V and 4 bases from J, with 11 bases in between. The germline CDR1 and CDR2 sequences are MDHEN and SYDVKM. The CDR3 is made up of 15 amino acids. The CDR3 DNA follows: TGTGCCAGCAGTTTAAGGGGGGCCGGCACCGGGGAGCTGTTTTTT. Its protein product is CASSLRGAGTGELFF.

The rearrangement links TRBV3-1 (or the pseudogene TRBV3-2) to TRBJ2-3; the match to TRBD2 covers 12 bases. The germline gives CDR1 LGHDT, CDR2 YNNKEL (reference sequence). The V and J ends lost 3 bases and 4 bases, in that order; junction bases with no gene match: 2. The CDR3 contains 15 residues. The CDR3 loop is CASSHRTSGADTQYF. CDR3 nucleotide sequence: TGTGCCAGCAGCCATCGGACTAGCGGGGCAGATACGCAGTATTTT.

The CDR3 DNA reads as TGTGCCAGCTCACCACCTCCCGGGGCGAACACCGGGGAGCTGTTTTTT. It translates to CASSPPPGANTGELFF. J is TRBJ2-2 and V is TRBV18; D possibly corresponds to TRBD2 (5 bases). Deletions cut 0 bases from V and 0 bases from J, with 8 bases between. Germline CDR1 and CDR2: KGHSH and LQKENI. CDR3 length: 16 residues.

V and J are TRBV7-8 and TRBJ1-2; 8 bases line up with TRBD1. V trimming: 0 bases; J trimming: 6 bases; junction bases outside the gene matches: 18. The CDR3 has 19 amino acids. CDR1 SGHVS and CDR2 FQNEAQ come from the germline V gene. The CDR3 here is CASSLARVYGDRRQDGYTF. CDR3 coding DNA: TGTGCCAGCAGCTTAGCGAGGGTTTACGGGGACAGGCGTCAGGATGGCTACACCTTC. The complete variable domain, with remaining parts taken from reference TRBV7-8 and TRBJ1-2, reads GAGVSQSPRYKVAKRGQDVALRCDPISGHVSLFWYQQALGQGPEFLTYFQNEAQLDKSGLPSDRFFAERPEGSVSTLKIQRTQQEDSAVYLCASSLARVYGDRRQDGYTFGSGTRLTVV.

The table lists this clone with a few counts. V gene TRBV10-2 combines with J gene TRBJ2-1; D is undetermined. Looked up from germline, CDR1 is WSHSY and CDR2 is SAAADI. The V and J ends lost 2 bases and 4 bases respectively, with 3 bases between them. This CDR3 comprises 12 residues. The CDR3 spells CASSEVYNEQFF. The DNA of the CDR3 is TGCGCCAGCAGTGAGGTTTACAATGAGCAGTTCTTC.

The CDR3, as DNA: TGTGCCAGCAGGATAGACAGCCCCCCTAATCAGCCCCAGCATTTT. Protein product: CASRIDSPPNQPQHF. V gene TRBV28 combines with J gene TRBJ1-5; possibly TRBD1 for D (5 bases). CDR3 size: 15 residues. Per the germline V gene, CDR1 is MDHEN and CDR2 is SYDVKM. Trimming took off 6 bases at V and 4 bases at J, with 16 bases between the two ends. Combining the CDR3 with reference TRBV28 and TRBJ1-5 gives the whole variable domain DVKVTQSSRYLVKRTGEKVFLECVQDMDHENMFWYRQDPGLGLRLIYFSYDVKMKEKGDIPEGYSVSREKKERFSLILESASTNQTSMYLCASRIDSPPNQPQHFGDGTRLSIL.

The gene calls are TRBV19 and TRBJ1-1; TRBD1 is a possible D gene (5 bases). Germline assignment: CDR1 LNHDA and CDR2 SQIVND (reference sequence). With 6 bases removed from V and 0 bases from J, the gap between germline ends came to 14 bases. The CDR3 runs to 15 residues. The CDR3 loop is CASSLGQGLNTEAFF. CDR3 DNA sequence: TGTGCCAGTAGCCTGGGCCAGGGTTTGAACACTGAAGCTTTCTTT.

The chain couples TRBV28 to TRBJ1-2; D is perhaps TRBD1 (6 bases). The V end was cut by 4 bases, the J end by 8 bases, with 23 bases between. The CDR3 totals 16 residues. Germline CDR1 reads MDHEN; CDR2 reads SYDVKM. The CDR3 reads CASSSGPGHGKGGYTF. CDR3 nucleotides: TGTGCCAGCAGTTCCGGGCCGGGACACGGGAAAGGCGGCTACACCTTC.

The rearrangement links TRBV12-3 or TRBV12-4 to TRBJ1-2; a weak D match, TRBD1 (5 bases). There are 13 residues in the CDR3. Trimming removed 3 bases from V and 2 bases from J, with 7 bases in between. This chain's CDR3 is CASSFNRNYGYTF. CDR3 DNA: TGTGCCAGCAGTTTCAACAGGAACTATGGCTACACCTTC.

The chain uses TRBV3-1 (or the pseudogene TRBV3-2) and TRBJ1-1; TRBD1 might be the D (5 bases). CDR3 size: 13 residues. The ends were cut back, 2 bases at V and 12 bases at J, with 16 bases in the middle. The V gene's germline CDR1 is LGHDT and CDR2 YNNKEL (reference sequence). The CDR3 nucleotides read TGTGCCAGCAGCCAATTAATGACCCCAGGGTCTTTCTTT. This gives the protein CASSQLMTPGSFF.

The rearrangement links TRBV5-1 to TRBJ2-2, with 7 nucleotides matching TRBD1. The CDR3 has 17 residues. The V gene's germline CDR1 is SGHRS and CDR2 YFSETQ. V trimming: 4 bases; J trimming: 3 bases; junction bases outside the gene matches: 12. CDR3 nucleotide sequence: TGCGCCAGCAGCCGGGACAGCCTATACACGGACACCGGGGAGCTGTTTTTT. As protein: CASSRDSLYTDTGELFF.

The gene calls are TRBV7-6 and TRBJ2-7; D possibly uses TRBD1 or TRBD2 (5 bases each). From germline, CDR1 is SGHVS and CDR2 FNYEAQ. Trimming stripped 0 bases from V and 2 bases from J, with 5 bases between. CDR3 length: 13 residues. The CDR3 here is CASSLAGPYEQYF. The CDR3 DNA sequence: TGTGCCAGCAGCTTAGCGGGACCCTACGAGCAGTACTTC.

The chain is built from TRBV19 and TRBJ1-2; TRBD1 matches 9 bases. The germline gives CDR1 LNHDA, CDR2 SQIVND (reference sequence). Germline trimming cut 3 bases from V and 9 bases from J; bases unmatched to any gene: 2. The CDR3 consists of 12 residues. The CDR3 nucleotides read TGTGCCAGTAGTATTGGGACAGGGAGCTACACCTTC. This encodes CASSIGTGSYTF.

V and J are TRBV10-3 and TRBJ2-2; D is unclear. CDR1 and CDR2 from the germline V gene are ENHRY and SYGVKD. CDR3 length: 14 amino acids. V was shortened by 6 bases and J by 2 bases, with 10 bases between the two germline ends. CDR3: CAIRTGPNTGELFF. In DNA form, the CDR3 reads TGTGCCATCAGAACCGGGCCCAACACCGGGGAGCTGTTTTTT.

The gene calls are TRBV18 and TRBJ2-2; TRBD1 matches at 10 bases. The CDR3 has 16 amino acids. With V trimmed by 4 bases and J by 5 bases, 7 bases remained unmatched. Germline V gene sequence: CDR1 KGHSH, CDR2 LQKENI. DNA for the CDR3: TGTGCCAGCTCACTACGACAGGGGGCGTATACCGGGGAGCTGTTTTTT. Its protein is CASSLRQGAYTGELFF.